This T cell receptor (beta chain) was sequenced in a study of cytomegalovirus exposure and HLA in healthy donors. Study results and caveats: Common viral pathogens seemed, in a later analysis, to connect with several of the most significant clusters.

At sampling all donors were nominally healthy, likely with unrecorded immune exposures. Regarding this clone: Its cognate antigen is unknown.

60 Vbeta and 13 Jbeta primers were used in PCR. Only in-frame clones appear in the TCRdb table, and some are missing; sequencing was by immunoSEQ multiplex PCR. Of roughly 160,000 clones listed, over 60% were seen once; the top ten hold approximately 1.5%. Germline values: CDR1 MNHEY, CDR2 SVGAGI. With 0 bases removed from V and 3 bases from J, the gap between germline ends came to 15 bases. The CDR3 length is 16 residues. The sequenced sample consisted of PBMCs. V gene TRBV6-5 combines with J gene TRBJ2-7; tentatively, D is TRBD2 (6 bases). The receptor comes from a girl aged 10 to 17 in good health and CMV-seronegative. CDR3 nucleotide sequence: TGTGCCAGCAGTTACTCGAGCTCCTCCGGGGGCTACGAGCAGTACTTC. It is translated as CASSYSSSSGGYEQYF.